Below are 5 T cell receptor beta chains sequenced from a single sample in a study of T cell responses to AZD1222 COVID-19 vaccine. The method was immunoSEQ multiplex PCR; TCRdb's version includes in-frame clones alone and lacks a portion of them. The sample has approximately 99,000 clones, approximately 89% seen once. The material was peripheral blood, obtained on day 0 of MenACWY control vaccination. All receptors come from an adult in good health.

J is TRBJ2-5 and V is TRBV7-9; perhaps TRBD2 as D (5 bases). V was cut by 4 bases and J by 7 bases, with 13 bases left in between. The CDR3 runs 13 residues. Germline-derived CDR1 and CDR2 are SEHNR and FQNEAQ (reference sequence). CDR3 nucleotide sequence: TGTGCCAGCAGCTCCGGGATCAGTGGGACCCAGTACTTC. Amino acids: CASSSGISGTQYF.

The chain has TRBV6-5 and TRBJ2-7; the D gene is possibly TRBD2 (5 bases). Germline CDR1 MNHEY, CDR2 SVGAGI. Trimming stripped 0 bases from V and 3 bases from J, with 15 bases between. The CDR3 is 16 amino acids. The CDR3: CASSYSRVPTFYEQYF. CDR3 sequence (DNA): TGTGCCAGCAGTTACTCGAGGGTCCCGACCTTCTACGAGCAGTACTTC.

J is TRBJ2-2 and V is TRBV11-2, with D possibly TRBD1 on 6 matching bases. CDR3 size: 12 residues. Germline V gene data show CDR1 as SGHAT and CDR2 as FQNNGV. Trimming left V 4 bases short and J 7 bases short, with 7 bases between. The CDR3 DNA reads as TGTGCCAGCAGCTCAGGGGTCGGGGAGCTGTTTTTT. Translation: CASSSGVGELFF.

The chain's CDR3 is CASSSTGAGNTIYF. For the CDR3, the DNA is TGTGCCAGCAGCTCAACAGGGGCTGGAAACACCATATATTTT. The V call is TRBV5-4, the J call TRBJ1-3; 7 bases are a match to TRBD1. With V trimmed by 3 bases and J by 2 bases, 2 bases remained unmatched. From germline, CDR1 is SGHNT and CDR2 YYREEE (reference sequence). CDR3 length: 14 residues.

This clone has a single count. The genes are TRBV9 and TRBJ2-4, with 9 nucleotides matching TRBD2. The germline V gene encodes CDR1 SGDLS and CDR2 YYNGEE. There are 19 residues in the CDR3. Germline trimming cut 0 bases from V and 0 bases from J; bases unmatched to any gene: 10. CDR3 protein: CASSVADSGGTLAKNIQYF. The CDR3 nucleotides are TGTGCCAGCAGCGTAGCTGATAGCGGGGGTACTCTAGCCAAAAACATTCAGTACTTC.